Each of the 16 T cell receptor beta chains below was sequenced from the same sample in a study of T cells in tuberculosis. Clones were sequenced by immunoSEQ multiplex PCR, and TCRdb holds only the in-frame ones, with some missing. This sample yields around 33,000 clones, of which roughly 93% are seen a single time; about an eighth belongs to the top ten. Time point given: new active TB diagnosis, blood taken before or within 7 days of starting treatment. The sequences come from PBMCs, collected at tuberculosis diagnosis. These receptors all stem from an adult with tuberculosis.

This chain connects TRBV11-3 to TRBJ2-1, with a tentative D call TRBD2 (5 bases). Germline V gene sequence: CDR1 SGHNT, CDR2 YENEEA. The length of the CDR3 is 11 residues. Deletions cut 3 bases from V and 10 bases from J, with 7 bases between. The CDR3 is CASSLGAEQFF. CDR3 coding DNA: TGTGCCAGCAGCTTGGGAGCAGAGCAGTTCTTC.

V gene TRBV12-5 combines with J gene TRBJ1-2; 8 nucleotides line up with TRBD1. The CDR3 is 14 residues long. Trimming took 5 bases from V and 3 from J; bases not matched to a gene: 5. CDR1 and CDR2 from the germline V gene are LGHNT and FRNRAP. CDR3 bases: TGTGCTAGTGGTACCGACAGGGGTCACTATGGCTACACCTTC. Translating gives CASGTDRGHYGYTF.

The chain carries TRBV19 and TRBJ1-2; 7 nucleotides align to TRBD1. The germline gives CDR1 LNHDA, CDR2 SQIVND (reference sequence). Trimming cost V 8 bases and J 5 bases; bases outside gene matches: 14. This CDR3 comprises 15 residues. The chain's CDR3 is CASVKLRDSSYGYTF. As DNA, the CDR3 is TGTGCCAGTGTTAAACTTCGGGACAGTTCATATGGCTACACCTTC.

This clone appeared once. V usage is TRBV30 and J usage is TRBJ2-3; 11 bases map to TRBD2. The CDR3 length is 15 residues. Trimming at V came to 5 bases and at J to 5 bases, leaving 9 bases not matched to a gene. Germline V gene sequence: CDR1 GTSNPN, CDR2 SVGIG (reference sequence). As DNA, the CDR3 is TGTGCCTGGTTGATGACTAGCGGGGAAATAGATACGCAGTATTTT. Amino acid sequence: CAWLMTSGEIDTQYF.

This sequence joins TRBV28 and TRBJ2-5, with 7 positions matching TRBD1. The CDR3 sequence is 16 residues long. Germline V lookup: CDR1 MDHEN, CDR2 SYDVKM. The ends lost 5 bases at V and 4 bases at J; junction bases unmatched: 13. CDR3 in amino acids: CASSRWGTGVGETQYF. CDR3 DNA: TGTGCCAGCAGTCGATGGGGTACAGGGGTGGGAGAGACCCAGTACTTC.

The CDR3 DNA is TGTGCCAGCAGCACCGGGAACGGCTATGGCTACACCTTC. Translating gives CASSTGNGYGYTF. V is TRBV5-4 and J is TRBJ1-2; no clear D gene. Looked up from germline, CDR1 is SGHNT and CDR2 is YYREEE (reference sequence). V was trimmed by 4 bases and J by 4 bases, leaving 11 bases between them. The CDR3 extends over 13 amino acids.

The chain recombines TRBV12-5 with TRBJ2-2; tentative D call: TRBD2 (5 bases). The germline V and J ends were trimmed by 6 bases and 5 bases, with 13 bases remaining between them. CDR1 LGHNT and CDR2 FRNRAP come from the germline V gene. CDR3 length equals 14 residues. CDR3 in amino acids: CASGPAGETGELFF. The CDR3 DNA reads as TGTGCTAGTGGCCCCGCGGGTGAGACCGGGGAGCTGTTTTTT.

V is TRBV4-2 and J is TRBJ2-2, with 7 bases matching TRBD2. Trimming cost V 0 bases and J 2 bases; bases outside gene matches: 3. This CDR3 has 16 amino acids. Looked up from germline, CDR1 is LGHNA and CDR2 is YNFKEQ. CDR3 sequence: CASSQEGAGNTGELFF. The CDR3 bases are TGTGCCAGCAGCCAAGAAGGAGCGGGAAACACCGGGGAGCTGTTTTTT.

In DNA form, the CDR3 reads TGTGCCAGCAGTGACCAGGGGGCCCGATACAATGAGCAGTTCTTC. Protein: CASSDQGARYNEQFF. The J gene is TRBJ2-1, the V gene TRBV2, with 8 bases identical to TRBD1. The CDR3 loop spans 15 amino acids. The V and J ends lost 3 bases and 4 bases, in that order; junction bases with no gene match: 5. Per germline, CDR1 SNHLY and CDR2 FYNNEI.

This chain connects TRBV10-2 to TRBJ2-7, with D possibly being TRBD1 (8 bases). Trimming removed 5 bases from V and 5 bases from J, with 13 bases in between. Germline values: CDR1 WSHSY, CDR2 SAAADI. This CDR3 region has 13 residues. The CDR3 bases are TGCGCCAGCAGTAACAGGGGGGGGAACGAGCAGTACTTC. Amino acids: CASSNRGGNEQYF.

The V call is TRBV5-1, the J call TRBJ2-5; 10 bases are a match to TRBD1. With V trimmed by 4 bases and J by 3 bases, 6 bases remained unmatched. CDR1 and CDR2 (germline): SGHRS, YFSETQ. CDR3 length: 15 residues. CDR3 amino acids: CASSARTGGEETQYF. CDR3 sequence (DNA): TGCGCCAGCAGCGCTAGGACAGGGGGGGAAGAGACCCAGTACTTC.

The chain links TRBV10-3 to TRBJ2-7; perhaps TRBD1 as D (7 bases). The CDR3 extends over 14 amino acids. Trimming took off 10 bases at V and 1 base at J, with 17 bases between the two ends. Per germline, CDR1 ENHRY and CDR2 SYGVKD. The CDR3 loop is CATKGGTESYEQYF. CDR3 in DNA: TGTGCCACGAAAGGGGGGACAGAATCCTACGAGCAGTACTTC.

The rearrangement joins TRBV7-8 to TRBJ2-1; 7 bases fit TRBD2. With 0 bases clipped from V and 8 bases from J, the junction kept 7 bases outside the gene matches. The germline CDR1 and CDR2 sequences are SGHVS and FQNEAQ. CDR3 length: 15 amino acids. This CDR3 is CASSLAGLVGDEQFF. The CDR3 DNA sequence: TGTGCCAGCAGCTTAGCCGGACTAGTCGGGGATGAGCAGTTCTTC.

The chain links TRBV14 to TRBJ1-2, with D hard to call. The CDR3 extends over 14 amino acids. V was pared by 1 base and J by 4 bases, with 10 bases between. Germline values: CDR1 SGHDN, CDR2 FVKESK. CDR3 DNA sequence: TGTGCCAGCAGCCAAGCGGGGATTCCCTATGGCTACACCTTC. It translates to CASSQAGIPYGYTF.

The V and J genes are TRBV30 and TRBJ2-3; D ambiguous. The CDR3 length is 13 residues. Trimming left V 5 bases short and J 1 base short, with 10 bases between. Germline lookup yields CDR1 GTSNPN and CDR2 SVGIG (reference sequence). The DNA for the CDR3 is TGTGCCTGGTCCCAACTCGGCACAGATACGCAGTATTTT. Encoded protein: CAWSQLGTDTQYF.

V gene TRBV5-8 combines with J gene TRBJ2-5; 8 nucleotides line up with TRBD1. CDR3 size: 15 residues. The germline V gene encodes CDR1 SGHTS and CDR2 YDEGEE. J was trimmed by 2 bases and V by 8 bases; bases with no gene match: 11. CDR3 region: CASEPGTGYQETQYF. As DNA, the CDR3 is TGTGCCAGTGAACCCGGGACAGGCTATCAAGAGACCCAGTACTTC.